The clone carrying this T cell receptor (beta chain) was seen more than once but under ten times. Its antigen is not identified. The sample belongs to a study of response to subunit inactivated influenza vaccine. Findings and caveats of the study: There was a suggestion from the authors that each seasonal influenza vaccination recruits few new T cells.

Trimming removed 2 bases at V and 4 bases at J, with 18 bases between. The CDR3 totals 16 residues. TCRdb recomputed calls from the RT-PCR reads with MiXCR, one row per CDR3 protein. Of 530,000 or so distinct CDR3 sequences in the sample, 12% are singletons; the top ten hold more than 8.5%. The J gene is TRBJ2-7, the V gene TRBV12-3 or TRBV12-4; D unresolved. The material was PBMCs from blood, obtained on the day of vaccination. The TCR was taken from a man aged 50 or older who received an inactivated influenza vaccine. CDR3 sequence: CASSLQPPGIGYEQYF. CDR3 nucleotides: TGTGCCAGCAGTTTACAGCCCCCAGGTATTGGTTACGAGCAGTACTTC.